This section outlines one T cell receptor beta chain sequence together with its context. This sample is part of a study of blood T cell repertoires in COVID-19. Study overall: Acute-phase and convalescent COVID-19 samples originated in the United States, Italy and Spain. Sources were T cells, B-cell-depleted T cells, or PBMCs; the material itself was cDNA or gDNA.

CDR3 length: 14 residues. The ends were cut back, 3 bases at V and 5 bases at J, with 12 bases in the middle. Germline CDR1 and CDR2: SGHDT and YYEEEE. The authors' processing: Reference gene primer amplification in the assay estimated nucleated cell counts. Assay: immunoSEQ multiplex PCR; the TCRdb copy retains only in-frame clones and omits some. D and trimming come from the DNA, and the V and J calls and clone size come from that table. This repertoire shows about 130,000 clones, roughly 88% found once; its top ten account for around 5%. The receptor's source is a human donor in a cohort sampled during active COVID-19. The sequenced sample was peripheral blood. The gene calls are TRBV5-6 and TRBJ2-1; D possibly corresponds to TRBD2 (6 bases). The CDR3 spells CASSWRRDHNEQFF. The CDR3 DNA reads TGTGCCAGCAGCTGGAGGCGGGACCACAATGAGCAGTTCTTC.